These 14 T cell receptor beta chains were sequenced from one sample in a study of blood T cell repertoires in COVID-19. The assay was immunoSEQ multiplex PCR, and TCRdb's table has in-frame clones only and misses some. This sample carries roughly 110,000 clones, roughly 89% of them seen once, and the ten largest clones take about a fifth. The material sequenced was peripheral blood. The receptors shown here come from a human donor with acute or convalescent COVID-19. The donor label of this sample is uncertain.

This clone was counted once. This rearrangement joins TRBV4-1 to TRBJ1-6, with unresolved D. Germline V CDR1 and CDR2: MGHRA, YSYEKL. The CDR3 has 13 amino acids. V lost 4 bases and J 7 bases, leaving 8 bases between the germline ends. The CDR3 DNA reads as TGCGCCAGCAGCCGAGACGGGAATTCACCCCTCCACTTT. Translating gives CASSRDGNSPLHF.

The chain links TRBV2 to TRBJ1-5, with 7 bases matching TRBD1. CDR3 length: 13 residues. Germline CDR1 and CDR2: SNHLY and FYNNEI. The V gene end was trimmed by 8 bases and the J gene end by 6 bases; junction bases not matched to a gene: 7. The CDR3 DNA reads TGTGCCAGCCGAGACAGGGAACGTCAGCCCCAGCATTTT. Translated, it gives CASRDRERQPQHF.

The sample holds a few counts of this clone. V and J are TRBV27 and TRBJ1-1; D is ambiguous. The CDR3 consists of 13 residues. From germline, CDR1 is MNHEY and CDR2 SMNVEV (reference sequence). The V gene lost 3 bases and the J gene lost 0 bases, with 5 bases spanning the gap. CDR3 residues: CASSFGLNTEAFF. The DNA of the CDR3 is TGTGCCAGCAGTTTTGGCCTGAACACTGAAGCTTTCTTT.

The chain carries TRBV9 and TRBJ2-1, with D perhaps TRBD2 (6 bases). The V and J ends lost 0 bases and 4 bases respectively, with 17 bases between them. The CDR3 runs 17 residues. The germline V gene encodes CDR1 SGDLS and CDR2 YYNGEE. The DNA of the CDR3 is TGTGCCAGCAGCGTAGCGGCCCGGACTACTCCATACAATGAGCAGTTCTTC. Amino acids: CASSVAARTTPYNEQFF.

The gene calls are TRBV25-1 and TRBJ1-4; D not resolved. The CDR3 covers 12 residues. V was clipped by 6 bases and J by 13 bases, with 15 bases between them. From germline, CDR1 is MGHDK and CDR2 SYGVNS. The chain's CDR3 is CASSPQSGVLFF. CDR3 DNA: TGTGCCAGCAGCCCCCAAAGCGGGGTACTGTTTTTT.

V is TRBV7-2 and J is TRBJ2-7; no firm D call. This CDR3 is built from 15 residues. The V and J ends lost 0 bases and 0 bases respectively, with 9 bases between them. The germline gives CDR1 SGHTA, CDR2 FQGNSA. CDR3 nucleotide sequence: TGTGCCAGCAGCTTAGCTCCCGTCAGCTCCTACGAGCAGTACTTC. It encodes CASSLAPVSSYEQYF.

The chain couples TRBV4-1 to TRBJ1-4; no definite D call. V was pared by 1 base and J by 0 bases, with 6 bases between. From germline, CDR1 is MGHRA and CDR2 YSYEKL. The CDR3 spans 15 residues. CDR3 sequence (DNA): TGCGCCAGCAGCCAAGCTCCCTCAACTAATGAAAAACTGTTTTTT. It translates to CASSQAPSTNEKLFF.

V usage is TRBV11-2 and J usage is TRBJ2-7, with 8 nucleotides matching TRBD2. The CDR3 is 15 residues long. V was clipped by 4 bases and J by 3 bases; unmatched bases: 8. Germline lookup yields CDR1 SGHAT and CDR2 FQNNGV. In DNA form, the CDR3 reads TGTGCCAGCAGCTCAAGCGGGAGCCGGAACTACGAGCAGTACTTC. Translating it yields CASSSSGSRNYEQYF.

V and J are TRBV19 and TRBJ2-2; 9 positions agree with TRBD1. The length of the CDR3 is 15 residues. Germline CDR1 reads LNHDA; CDR2 reads SQIVND (reference sequence). V was clipped by 6 bases and J by 7 bases; unmatched bases: 9. The CDR3 is CASRHRGPRDGELFF. For the CDR3, the DNA is TGTGCCAGTAGACACAGGGGGCCGAGGGACGGGGAGCTGTTTTTT.

The rearrangement uses TRBV30 and TRBJ2-7; D is possibly TRBD1 (6 bases). Germline V CDR1 and CDR2: GTSNPN, SVGIG (reference sequence). Trimming removed 0 bases from V and 6 bases from J, with 6 bases in between. This CDR3 is 11 amino acids long. The CDR3 DNA sequence: TGTGCCTGGAGTGTACAGGGCGAGCAGTACTTC. Residues: CAWSVQGEQYF.

This clone appeared once. The rearrangement uses TRBV7-2 and TRBJ1-4; D call uncertain. The CDR3 is 15 residues long. Deletions cut 3 bases from V and 0 bases from J, with 8 bases between. The V gene's germline CDR1 is SGHTA and CDR2 FQGNSA. Here the CDR3 DNA reads TGTGCCAGCAGCTTGAGTCAGGCAACTAATGAAAAACTGTTTTTT. Protein: CASSLSQATNEKLFF.

The V and J genes are TRBV27 and TRBJ1-5; D uncertain. The CDR3 consists of 16 residues. Trimming pared 5 bases from V and 2 bases from J, leaving 16 bases between. The germline CDR1 and CDR2 sequences are MNHEY and SMNVEV (reference sequence). The CDR3 protein is CASSPQLGAGNQPQHF. CDR3 DNA: TGTGCCAGCAGTCCACAATTGGGTGCGGGCAATCAGCCCCAGCATTTT.

The rearrangement links TRBV19 to TRBJ1-4; the match to TRBD1 covers 8 bases. The V segment lost 5 bases and the J segment 6 bases; nucleotides outside the gene matches: 2. CDR1 LNHDA and CDR2 SQIVND come from the germline V gene (reference sequence). The CDR3 covers 13 residues. CDR3 protein: CASSGGQDEKLFF. The CDR3 DNA reads as TGTGCCAGTAGTGGGGGACAGGATGAAAAACTGTTTTTT.

This clone has a single count. This chain links TRBV19 with TRBJ1-2; D is unclear. This CDR3 has 13 amino acids. Trimming took off 9 bases at V and 1 base at J, with 12 bases between the two ends. Looked up from germline, CDR1 is LNHDA and CDR2 is SQIVND (reference sequence). CDR3 sequence (DNA): TGTGCCAGCGGAGATCTTCTTAACTATGGCTACACCTTC. Protein sequence: CASGDLLNYGYTF. Supplemented by reference TRBV19 and TRBJ1-2, the full variable domain reads DGGITQSPKYLFRKEGQNVTLSCEQNLNHDAMYWYRQDPGQGLRLIYYSQIVNDFQKGDIAEGYSVSREKKESFPLTVTSAQKNPTAFYLCASGDLLNYGYTFGSGTRLTVV.